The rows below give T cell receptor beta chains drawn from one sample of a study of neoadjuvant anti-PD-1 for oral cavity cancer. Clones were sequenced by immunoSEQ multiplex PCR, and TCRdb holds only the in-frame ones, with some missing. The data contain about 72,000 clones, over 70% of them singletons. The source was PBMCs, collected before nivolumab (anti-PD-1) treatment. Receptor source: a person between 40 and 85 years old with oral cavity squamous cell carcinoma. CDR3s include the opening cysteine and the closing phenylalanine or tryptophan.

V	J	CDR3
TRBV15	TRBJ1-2	CATSRATQQGRYGYTF
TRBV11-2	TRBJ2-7	CASSRDRSPPYEQYF
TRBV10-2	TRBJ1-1	CASSDDGTEAFF
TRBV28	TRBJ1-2	CASRGASFYGYTF
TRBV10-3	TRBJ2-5	CAIRSFGQGETQYF
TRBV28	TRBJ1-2	CASGTGVGYTF
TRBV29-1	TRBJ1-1	CSVPGTVNTEAFF
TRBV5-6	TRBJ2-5	CASSLGGRGALQETQYF
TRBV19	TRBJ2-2	CASSFYAVGAGELFF
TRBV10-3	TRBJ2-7	CATARKSSYEQYF
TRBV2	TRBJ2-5	CASTAGQETQYF
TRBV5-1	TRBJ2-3	CASSITVTDTQYF
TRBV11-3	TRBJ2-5	CASSLNPKEAQYF